One sample yielded the 3 T cell receptor beta chains listed below, sequenced in a study of CD8 T cells in ankylosing spondylitis. Their cognate antigens are unknown. Overall study findings and caveats: A TCR beta motif made of several highly homologous variants seemed typical of ankylosing spondylitis blood.

MiXCR, applied by TCRdb to the 5' RACE reads, yields one record per CDR3 protein. Here the sample spans roughly 350,000 distinct CDR3 sequences, approximately 8% being singletons. The material sequenced was blood, either unsorted or a sorted T cell fraction (not recorded which). These receptors all come from a male donor with ankylosing spondylitis.

This clonotype was observed a handful of times. The J gene is TRBJ1-3, the V gene TRBV28, with D unclear. The V end was cut by 1 base, the J end by 0 bases, with 7 bases between. Germline-derived CDR1 and CDR2 are MDHEN and SYDVKM. The CDR3 runs to 15 residues. The CDR3 nucleotides read TGTGCCAGCAGTTTATTAACACGCTCTGGAAACACCATATATTTT. It specifies CASSLLTRSGNTIYF.

The rearrangement links TRBV15 to TRBJ2-3; 9 bases map to TRBD2. V lost 1 base and J lost 4; bases outside the gene matches: 9. This CDR3 spans 17 amino acids. Germline V CDR1 and CDR2: LNHNV, YYDKDF (reference sequence). This CDR3 reads CATSRVRGRASPDTQYF. The CDR3 bases are TGTGCCACCAGCAGAGTCCGCGGGAGGGCCTCCCCAGATACGCAGTATTTT.

This clonotype has a count of ten or more. The chain has TRBV18 and TRBJ2-1, with a possible D match to TRBD2 (5 bases). The germline CDR1 and CDR2 sequences are KGHSH and LQKENI. CDR3 size: 16 residues. Trimming shortened V by 0 bases and J by 0 bases, and 9 bases separated the two germline ends. CDR3 amino acids: CASSPPSGSSYNEQFF. In DNA form, the CDR3 reads TGTGCCAGCTCACCACCCTCGGGGAGCTCCTACAATGAGCAGTTCTTC.